This is a list of T cell receptor beta chains from one sample in a study of radiation and T cells in renal cell carcinoma. Sequencing used immunoSEQ multiplex PCR; TCRdb keeps in-frame clones, though not all of them. The sample has approximately 70,000 clones; 60% to 85% are singletons. This material consisted of blood, taken from a patient whose treatment included radiotherapy and nephrectomy. All receptors derive from a man aged 60-69 years with renal cell carcinoma. Each CDR3 is given with its conserved first and last residue. The order of the fields is clone size, V gene, D gene, CDR3 protein. D genes are given only for firm matches. Some rows have no size entry. The others give once, few or many, or a class for an expanded clone.

clone_size: few; v_call: TRBV29-1; d_call: NA; cdr3_aa: CSVGPGQIKGAFF
clone_size: NA; v_call: TRBV19; d_call: NA; cdr3_aa: CASGGAFF
clone_size: NA; v_call: TRBV5-1; d_call: TRBD2; cdr3_aa: CASSVSGSDQETQYF
clone_size: once; v_call: TRBV30; d_call: NA; cdr3_aa: CAWSEEAHNEQFF
clone_size: NA; v_call: TRBV6-1; d_call: NA; cdr3_aa: CASSEMGVPGNTIYF
clone_size: few; v_call: TRBV5-5; d_call: TRBD1; cdr3_aa: CASSRDRGTEAFF
clone_size: NA; v_call: TRBV29-1; d_call: TRBD1; cdr3_aa: CSVDGGGGYGYTF
clone_size: NA; v_call: TRBV14; d_call: TRBD1; cdr3_aa: CASSQVRGQNSPLHF
clone_size: NA; v_call: TRBV6-5; d_call: NA; cdr3_aa: CASSYSGSGTEAFF
clone_size: NA; v_call: TRBV12-5; d_call: TRBD1; cdr3_aa: CASGLGTGFYNEQFF
clone_size: NA; v_call: TRBV7-9; d_call: TRBD2; cdr3_aa: CASSRGLAGGTGTQYF
clone_size: NA; v_call: TRBV5-6; d_call: NA; cdr3_aa: CASSLYQLTGELFF
clone_size: NA; v_call: TRBV14; d_call: TRBD2; cdr3_aa: CASSQEFLAGEQFF
clone_size: NA; v_call: TRBV6-5; d_call: NA; cdr3_aa: CASMRLQVSTDTQYF
clone_size: few; v_call: TRBV19; d_call: NA; cdr3_aa: CASSWAGSMGTEAFF
clone_size: NA; v_call: TRBV20-1; d_call: TRBD1; cdr3_aa: CSARTGGEAFF
clone_size: NA; v_call: TRBV10-1; d_call: TRBD2; cdr3_aa: CASSETSGITDTQYF
clone_size: few; v_call: TRBV19; d_call: NA; cdr3_aa: CASTDWKGSSYNEQFF
clone_size: NA; v_call: TRBV19; d_call: NA; cdr3_aa: CASRGTEGTEAFF
clone_size: NA; v_call: TRBV19; d_call: NA; cdr3_aa: CASSDPGGARGTQYF
clone_size: NA; v_call: TRBV10-2; d_call: NA; cdr3_aa: CASSESHRAGYTF
clone_size: NA; v_call: TRBV9; d_call: TRBD2; cdr3_aa: CASSVDQAGAAADTQYF
clone_size: NA; v_call: TRBV7-9; d_call: NA; cdr3_aa: CASSLEQVYGYTF
clone_size: NA; v_call: TRBV9; d_call: TRBD2; cdr3_aa: CASSPAGVTGELFF
clone_size: NA; v_call: TRBV29-1; d_call: NA; cdr3_aa: CSADRKNTEAFF
clone_size: NA; v_call: TRBV30; d_call: TRBD2; cdr3_aa: CAWSKLAPTADTQYF
clone_size: NA; v_call: TRBV13; d_call: NA; cdr3_aa: CASSSTTHIYGYTF
clone_size: NA; v_call: TRBV6-1; d_call: TRBD2; cdr3_aa: CASSEAATSGNNEQFF
clone_size: NA; v_call: TRBV13; d_call: NA; cdr3_aa: CASSLNRVQPQHF
clone_size: few; v_call: TRBV5-6; d_call: TRBD2; cdr3_aa: CASSLDQSGISTDTQYF
clone_size: NA; v_call: TRBV18; d_call: TRBD1; cdr3_aa: CASSSYRGLGDNSPLHF
clone_size: NA; v_call: TRBV6-1; d_call: NA; cdr3_aa: CASSRDLGGDTEAFF
clone_size: few; v_call: TRBV7-2; d_call: TRBD1; cdr3_aa: CASSLEGTGSQPQHF
clone_size: few; v_call: TRBV7-6; d_call: NA; cdr3_aa: CASSLQTGYAPTTYEQYF
clone_size: NA; v_call: TRBV30; d_call: NA; cdr3_aa: CAWSPPSGYEQYF
clone_size: NA; v_call: TRBV7-2; d_call: TRBD1; cdr3_aa: CASSFDRGPELDTEAFF
clone_size: NA; v_call: TRBV2; d_call: NA; cdr3_aa: CASTSFGTGELFF
clone_size: once; v_call: TRBV7-9; d_call: NA; cdr3_aa: CASETGHSSYEQYF
clone_size: few; v_call: TRBV11-2; d_call: TRBD2; cdr3_aa: CASSLGRGGRRASEQFF
clone_size: NA; v_call: TRBV30; d_call: NA; cdr3_aa: CAWSVQMGGYTF
clone_size: NA; v_call: TRBV5-1; d_call: NA; cdr3_aa: CASSFSSTDTQYF
clone_size: NA; v_call: TRBV19; d_call: TRBD2; cdr3_aa: CASSPGGTTPDTQYF
clone_size: NA; v_call: TRBV5-6; d_call: NA; cdr3_aa: CASSRGQTNTGELFF
clone_size: NA; v_call: TRBV6-6; d_call: NA; cdr3_aa: CASSRDIFPLHF